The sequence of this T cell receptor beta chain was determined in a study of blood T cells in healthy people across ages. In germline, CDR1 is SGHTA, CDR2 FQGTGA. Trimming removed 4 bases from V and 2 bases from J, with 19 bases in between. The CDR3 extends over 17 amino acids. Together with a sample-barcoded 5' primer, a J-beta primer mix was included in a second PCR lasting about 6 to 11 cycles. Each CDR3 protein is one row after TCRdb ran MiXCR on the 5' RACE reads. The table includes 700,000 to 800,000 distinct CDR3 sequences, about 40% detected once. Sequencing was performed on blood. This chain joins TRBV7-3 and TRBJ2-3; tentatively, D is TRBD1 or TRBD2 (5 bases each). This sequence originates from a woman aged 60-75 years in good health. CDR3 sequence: CASSSHTSGTLTDTQYF. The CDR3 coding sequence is TGTGCCAGCAGCTCGCATACCTCAGGGACCCTCACAGATACGCAGTATTTT.